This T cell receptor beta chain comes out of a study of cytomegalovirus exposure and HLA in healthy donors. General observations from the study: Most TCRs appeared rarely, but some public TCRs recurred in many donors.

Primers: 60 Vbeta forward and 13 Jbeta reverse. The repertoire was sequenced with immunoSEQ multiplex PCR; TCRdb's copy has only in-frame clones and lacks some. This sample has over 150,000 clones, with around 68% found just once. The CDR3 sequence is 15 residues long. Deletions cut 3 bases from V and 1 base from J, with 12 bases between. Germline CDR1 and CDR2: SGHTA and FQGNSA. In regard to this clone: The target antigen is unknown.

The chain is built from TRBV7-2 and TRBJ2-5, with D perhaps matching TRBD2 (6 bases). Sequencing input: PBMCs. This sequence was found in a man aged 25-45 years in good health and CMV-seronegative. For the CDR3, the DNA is TGTGCCAGCAGCTTCCCCTGGGGGGTCCAAGAGACCCAGTACTTC. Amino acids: CASSFPWGVQETQYF.